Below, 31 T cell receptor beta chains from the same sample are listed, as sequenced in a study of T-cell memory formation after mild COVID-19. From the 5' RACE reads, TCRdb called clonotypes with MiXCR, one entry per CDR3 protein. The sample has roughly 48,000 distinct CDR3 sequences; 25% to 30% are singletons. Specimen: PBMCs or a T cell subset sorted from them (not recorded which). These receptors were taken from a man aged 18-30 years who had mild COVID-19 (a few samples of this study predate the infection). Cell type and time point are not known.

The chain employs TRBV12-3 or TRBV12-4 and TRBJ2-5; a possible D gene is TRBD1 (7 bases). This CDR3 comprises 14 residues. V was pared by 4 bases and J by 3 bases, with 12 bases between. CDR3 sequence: CASSSGDRKETQYF. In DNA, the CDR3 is TGTGCCAGCAGTTCGGGGGACAGAAAAGAGACCCAGTACTTC.

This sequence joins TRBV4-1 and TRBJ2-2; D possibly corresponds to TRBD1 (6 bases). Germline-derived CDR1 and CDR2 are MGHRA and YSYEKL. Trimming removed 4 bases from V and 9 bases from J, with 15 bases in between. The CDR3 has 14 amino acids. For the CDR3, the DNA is TGCGCCAGCAGCCGAGGACAGTCGGCCTGGGAGCTGTTTTTT. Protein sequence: CASSRGQSAWELFF.

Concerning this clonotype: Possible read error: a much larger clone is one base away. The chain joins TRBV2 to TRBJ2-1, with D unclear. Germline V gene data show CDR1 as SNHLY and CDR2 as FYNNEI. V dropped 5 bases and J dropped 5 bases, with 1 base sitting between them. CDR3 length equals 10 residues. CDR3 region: CASSNNEQFF. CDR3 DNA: TGTGCCAGCAGTAACAATGAGCAGTTCTTC.

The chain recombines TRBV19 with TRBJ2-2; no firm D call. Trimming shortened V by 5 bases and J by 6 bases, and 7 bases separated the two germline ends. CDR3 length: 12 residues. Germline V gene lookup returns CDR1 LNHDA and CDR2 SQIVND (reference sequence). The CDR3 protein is CASSRFPGELFF. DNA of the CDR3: TGTGCCAGTAGTCGGTTTCCCGGGGAGCTGTTTTTT.

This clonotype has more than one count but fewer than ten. The DNA of the CDR3 is TGTGCTAGTGGTTTTCTAGACGTGATCGACGAGCAGTACTTC. Its translation: CASGFLDVIDEQYF. The chain employs TRBV12-5 and TRBJ2-7; D is uncertain. This CDR3 has 14 residues. V lost 3 bases to trimming and J lost 5 bases, with 14 bases between them. The V gene's germline CDR1 is LGHNT and CDR2 FRNRAP.

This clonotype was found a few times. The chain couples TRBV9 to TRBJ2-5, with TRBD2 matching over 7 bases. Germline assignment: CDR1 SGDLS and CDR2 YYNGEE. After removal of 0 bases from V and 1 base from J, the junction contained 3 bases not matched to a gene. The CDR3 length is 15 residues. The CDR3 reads CASSVVGGIQETQYF. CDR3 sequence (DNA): TGTGCCAGCAGCGTAGTGGGGGGGATCCAAGAGACCCAGTACTTC.

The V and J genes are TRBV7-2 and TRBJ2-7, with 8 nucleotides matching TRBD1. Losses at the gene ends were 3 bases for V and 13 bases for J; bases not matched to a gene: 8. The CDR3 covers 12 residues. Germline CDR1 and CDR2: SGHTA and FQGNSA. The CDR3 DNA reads TGTGCCAGCAGCTTTGCGGGACAGGAGTATTACTTC. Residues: CASSFAGQEYYF.

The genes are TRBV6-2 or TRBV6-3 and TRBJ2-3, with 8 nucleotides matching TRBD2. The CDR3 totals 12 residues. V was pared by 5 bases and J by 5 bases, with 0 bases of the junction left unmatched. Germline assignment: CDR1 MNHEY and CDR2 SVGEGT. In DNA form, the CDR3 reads TGTGCCAGCAGTGCGGGAGGAGATACGCAGTATTTT. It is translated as CASSAGGDTQYF.

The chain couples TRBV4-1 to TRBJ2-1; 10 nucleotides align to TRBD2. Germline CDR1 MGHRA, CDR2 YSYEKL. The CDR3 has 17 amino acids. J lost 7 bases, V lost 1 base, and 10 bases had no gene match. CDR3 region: CASSQVPTSGAWNEQFF. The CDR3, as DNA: TGCGCCAGCAGCCAAGTACCTACTAGCGGGGCGTGGAATGAGCAGTTCTTC.

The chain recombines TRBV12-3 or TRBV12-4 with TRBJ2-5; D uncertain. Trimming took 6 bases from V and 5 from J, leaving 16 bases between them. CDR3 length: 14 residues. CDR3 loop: CASSLETSRETQYF. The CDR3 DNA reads TGTGCCAGCAGCCTCGAGACGAGCCGGGAGACCCAGTACTTC.

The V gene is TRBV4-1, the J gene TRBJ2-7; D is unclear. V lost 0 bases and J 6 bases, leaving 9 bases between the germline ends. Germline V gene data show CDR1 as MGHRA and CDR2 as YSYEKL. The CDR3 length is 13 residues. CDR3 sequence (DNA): TGCGCCAGCAGCCAAGATTTGGGGTTCGAGCAGTACTTC. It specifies CASSQDLGFEQYF.

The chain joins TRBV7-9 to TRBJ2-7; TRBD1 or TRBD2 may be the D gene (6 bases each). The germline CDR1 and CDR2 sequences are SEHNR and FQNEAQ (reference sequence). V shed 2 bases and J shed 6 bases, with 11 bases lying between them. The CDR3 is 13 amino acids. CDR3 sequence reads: CASSLSGAGEQYF. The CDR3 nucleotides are TGTGCCAGCAGCTTATCGGGGGCTGGCGAGCAGTACTTC.

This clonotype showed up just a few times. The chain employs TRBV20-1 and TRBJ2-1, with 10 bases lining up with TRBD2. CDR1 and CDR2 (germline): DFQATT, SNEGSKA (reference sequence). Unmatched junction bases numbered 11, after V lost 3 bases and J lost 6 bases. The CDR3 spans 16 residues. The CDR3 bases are TGCAGTGCTAGCCCCGTCCTAGCGGGGGCGGGCAATGAGCAGTTCTTC. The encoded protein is CSASPVLAGAGNEQFF.

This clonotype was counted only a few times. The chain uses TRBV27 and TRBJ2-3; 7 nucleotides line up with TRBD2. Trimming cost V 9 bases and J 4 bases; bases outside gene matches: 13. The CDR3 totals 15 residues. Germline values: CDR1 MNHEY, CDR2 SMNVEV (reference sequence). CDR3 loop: CASQPLGGGADTQYF. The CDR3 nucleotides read TGTGCCAGTCAACCCCTTGGCGGGGGTGCAGATACGCAGTATTTT.

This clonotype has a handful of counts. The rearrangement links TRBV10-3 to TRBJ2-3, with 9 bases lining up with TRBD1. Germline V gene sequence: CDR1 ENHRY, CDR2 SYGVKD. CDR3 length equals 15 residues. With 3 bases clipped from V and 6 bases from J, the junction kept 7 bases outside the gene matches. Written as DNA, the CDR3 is TGTGCCATCAGTGATGACAGGGGGGAAACCGATACGCAGTATTTT. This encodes CAISDDRGETDTQYF.

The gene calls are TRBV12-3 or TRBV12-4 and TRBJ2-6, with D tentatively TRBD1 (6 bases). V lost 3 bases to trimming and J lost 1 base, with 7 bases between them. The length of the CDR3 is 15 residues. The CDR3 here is CASSFQGSGANVLTF. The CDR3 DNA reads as TGTGCCAGCAGTTTCCAGGGGTCTGGGGCCAACGTCCTGACTTTC.

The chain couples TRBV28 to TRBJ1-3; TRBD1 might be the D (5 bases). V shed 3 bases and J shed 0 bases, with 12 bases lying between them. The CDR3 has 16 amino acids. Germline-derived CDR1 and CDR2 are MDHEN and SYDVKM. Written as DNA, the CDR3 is TGTGCCAGCAGTTTTAACGGACATAACTCTGGAAACACCATATATTTT. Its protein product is CASSFNGHNSGNTIYF.

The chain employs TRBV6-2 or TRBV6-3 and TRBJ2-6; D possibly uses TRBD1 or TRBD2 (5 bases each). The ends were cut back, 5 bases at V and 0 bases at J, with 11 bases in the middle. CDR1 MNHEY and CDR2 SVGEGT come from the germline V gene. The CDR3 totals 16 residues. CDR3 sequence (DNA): TGTGCCAGCAGTCGGGACGGATACTCTGGGGCCAACGTCCTGACTTTC. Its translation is CASSRDGYSGANVLTF.

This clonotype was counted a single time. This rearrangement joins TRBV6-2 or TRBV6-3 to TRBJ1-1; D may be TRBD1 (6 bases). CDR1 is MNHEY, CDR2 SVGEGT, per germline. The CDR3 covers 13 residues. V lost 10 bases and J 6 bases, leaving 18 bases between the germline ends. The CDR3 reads CATTDVQGPEAFF. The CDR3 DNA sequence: TGTGCCACCACTGACGTACAGGGCCCTGAAGCTTTCTTT.

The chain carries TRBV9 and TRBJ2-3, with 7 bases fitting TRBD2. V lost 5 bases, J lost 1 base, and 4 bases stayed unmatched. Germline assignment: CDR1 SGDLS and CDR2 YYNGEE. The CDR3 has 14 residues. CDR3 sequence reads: CASSRGRGTDTQYF. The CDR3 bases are TGTGCCAGCAGTCGGGGGAGGGGCACAGATACGCAGTATTTT.

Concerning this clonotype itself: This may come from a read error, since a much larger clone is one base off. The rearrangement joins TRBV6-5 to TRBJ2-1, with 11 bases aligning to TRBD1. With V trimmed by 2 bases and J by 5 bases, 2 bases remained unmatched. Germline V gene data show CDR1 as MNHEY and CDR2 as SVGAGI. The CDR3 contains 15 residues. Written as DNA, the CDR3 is TGTGCCAGCAGTTACGGACAGGGGGCGGACAATGAGCAGTTCTTC. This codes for CASSYGQGADNEQFF.

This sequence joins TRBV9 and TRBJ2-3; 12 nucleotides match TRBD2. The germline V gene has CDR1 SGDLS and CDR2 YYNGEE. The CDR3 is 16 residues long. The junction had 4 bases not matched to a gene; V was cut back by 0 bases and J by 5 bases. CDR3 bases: TGTGCCAGCAGCGTAGCGAGACTAGCGGGAGAAGATACGCAGTATTTT. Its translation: CASSVARLAGEDTQYF.

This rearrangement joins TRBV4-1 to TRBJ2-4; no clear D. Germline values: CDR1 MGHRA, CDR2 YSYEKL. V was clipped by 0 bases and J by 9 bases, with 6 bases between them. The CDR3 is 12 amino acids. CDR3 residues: CASSQDDVIQYF. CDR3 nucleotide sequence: TGCGCCAGCAGCCAAGATGATGTCATTCAGTACTTC.

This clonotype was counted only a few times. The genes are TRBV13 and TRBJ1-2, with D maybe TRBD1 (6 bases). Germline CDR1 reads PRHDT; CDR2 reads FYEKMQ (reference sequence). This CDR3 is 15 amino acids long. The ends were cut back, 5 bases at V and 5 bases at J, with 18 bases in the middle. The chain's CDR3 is CASSGRDIMAYGYTF. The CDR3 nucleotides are TGTGCCAGCAGCGGACGGGACATTATGGCGTATGGCTACACCTTC.

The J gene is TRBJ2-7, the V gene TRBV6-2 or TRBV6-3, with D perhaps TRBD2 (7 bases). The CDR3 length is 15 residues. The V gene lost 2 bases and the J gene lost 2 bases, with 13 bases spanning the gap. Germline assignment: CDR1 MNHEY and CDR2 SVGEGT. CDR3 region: CASSYPEGGAYEQYV. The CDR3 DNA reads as TGTGCCAGCAGTTACCCTGAAGGGGGGGCCTACGAGCAGTACGTC.

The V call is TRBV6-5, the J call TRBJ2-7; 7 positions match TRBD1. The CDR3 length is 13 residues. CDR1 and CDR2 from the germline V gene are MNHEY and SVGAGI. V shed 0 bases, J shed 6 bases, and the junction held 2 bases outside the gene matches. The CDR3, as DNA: TGTGCCAGCAGTTACTCGACAGGGTCCGAGCAGTACGTC. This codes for CASSYSTGSEQYV.

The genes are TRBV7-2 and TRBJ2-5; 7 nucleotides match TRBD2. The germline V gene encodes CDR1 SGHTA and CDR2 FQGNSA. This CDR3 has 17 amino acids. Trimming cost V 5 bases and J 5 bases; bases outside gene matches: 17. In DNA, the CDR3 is TGTGCCAGCAGCCCGTCGGGGTCCGGGGGGTCTTTTGAGACCCAGTACTTC. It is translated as CASSPSGSGGSFETQYF.

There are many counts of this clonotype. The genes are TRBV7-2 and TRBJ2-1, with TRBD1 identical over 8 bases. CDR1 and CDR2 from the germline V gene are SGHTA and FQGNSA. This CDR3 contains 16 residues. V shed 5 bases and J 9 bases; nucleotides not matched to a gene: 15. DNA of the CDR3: TGTGCCAGCAGCGATAATTTCCGGGACAGGCATTGTGAGCAGTTCTTC. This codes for CASSDNFRDRHCEQFF.

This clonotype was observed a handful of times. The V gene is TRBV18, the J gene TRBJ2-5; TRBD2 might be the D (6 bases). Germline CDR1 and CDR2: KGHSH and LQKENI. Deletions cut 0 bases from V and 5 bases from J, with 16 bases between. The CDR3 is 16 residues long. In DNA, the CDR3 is TGTGCCAGCTCACCACCGTCACAATTTGGGGGGGAGACCCAGTACTTC. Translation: CASSPPSQFGGETQYF. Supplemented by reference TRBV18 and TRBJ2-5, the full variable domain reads NAGVMQNPRHLVRRRGQEARLRCSPMKGHSHVYWYRQLPEEGLKFMVYLQKENIIDESGMPKERFSAEFPKEGPSILRIQQVVRGDSAAYFCASSPPSQFGGETQYFGPGTRLLVL.

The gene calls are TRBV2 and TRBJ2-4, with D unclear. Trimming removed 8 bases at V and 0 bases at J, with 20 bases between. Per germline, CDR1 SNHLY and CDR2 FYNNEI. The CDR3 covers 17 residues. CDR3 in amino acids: CASRLLGSELAKNIQYF. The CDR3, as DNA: TGTGCCAGCCGCCTTTTGGGGTCAGAACTAGCCAAAAACATTCAGTACTTC. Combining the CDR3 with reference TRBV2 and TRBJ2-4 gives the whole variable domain EPEVTQTPSHQVTQMGQEVILRCVPISNHLYFYWYRQILGQKVEFLVSFYNNEISEKSEIFDDQFSVERPDGSNFTLKIRSTKLEDSAMYFCASRLLGSELAKNIQYFGAGTRLSVL.

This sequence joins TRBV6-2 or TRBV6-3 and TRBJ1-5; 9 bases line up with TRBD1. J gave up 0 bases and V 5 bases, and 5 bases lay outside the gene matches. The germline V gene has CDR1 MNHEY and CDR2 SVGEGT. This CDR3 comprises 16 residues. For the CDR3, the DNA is TGTGCCAGCAGTCGGACAGGGGATTATAGCAATCAGCCCCAGCATTTT. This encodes CASSRTGDYSNQPQHF.